This T cell receptor (beta chain) is drawn from a study of blood T cells in healthy people across ages. General study results and limits: Donor CMV infection status was unknown, possibly confounding age-related changes in expanded clonotypes.

A sample-barcoded 5' primer and a J-beta primer mix were used in a second PCR of roughly 7 to 11 cycles. Tags on each cDNA molecule came from a template-switch adaptor with 12 random nucleotides. TCRdb re-called the 5' RACE reads with MiXCR, one entry per CDR3 protein. The sample consists of 900,000 to 950,000 distinct CDR3 sequences, 25% to 30% of them appearing once. Note on this clonotype: Its antigen is unknown.

Germline CDR1 is LGHDT and CDR2 is YNNKEL (reference sequence). After removal of 1 base from V and 3 bases from J, the junction contained 10 bases not matched to a gene. The CDR3 length is 18 residues. The sample was also linked to a second study, of T cells of mothers and their children.

This receptor was taken from a woman in her forties in good health. The chain employs TRBV3-1 and TRBJ1-5, with 9 bases that match TRBD1. Material for sequencing was blood. The CDR3 DNA reads as TGTGCCAGCAGCCAAGCCGGGACAGGGATAGGAAACAATCAGCCCCAGCATTTT. Translating gives CASSQAGTGIGNNQPQHF.